The T cell receptor beta chain described here comes from a study of cytomegalovirus exposure and HLA in healthy donors. Across the study: In terms of ancestry, the Caucasian-associated cluster contained 81% of the approximately 400 genotyped donors.

The PCR had 60 Vbeta and 13 Jbeta primers. Libraries were prepared by immunoSEQ multiplex PCR; TCRdb keeps only in-frame clonotypes and omits some of them. The sample yields about 170,000 clones, just over 70% seen once. Regarding this clone: The target antigen is unknown.

General study findings and limits: One cluster of highly shared sequence variants probably arose as a sequencing artifact. Segments of the TCR beta V type were, in most cases, productive about 87% or about 30% of the time in an earlier analysis.

Deletions cut 6 bases from V and 8 bases from J, with 8 bases between. From germline, CDR1 is ENHRY and CDR2 SYGVKD. The CDR3 is made up of 11 amino acids. V usage is TRBV10-3 and J usage is TRBJ2-1; the D is unclear. Sequencing was done on a sample of PBMCs. The clonotype originates from a human donor in good health. DNA of the CDR3: TGTGCCATCAGGAGTTTCGATGAGCAGTTCTTC. Protein: CAIRSFDEQFF.